This paragraph reports one T cell receptor (beta chain). Sequenced by immunoSEQ multiplex PCR; TCRdb stores in-frame clones only, minus some. The sample records some 490,000 clones, 81% being singletons. The CDR3 consists of 16 residues. Germline lookup yields CDR1 SGHRS and CDR2 YFSETQ. Unmatched junction bases numbered 10, after V lost 3 bases and J lost 1 base. The sample originates from a study of shared clonotypes between healthy human individuals. The TCR sequence derives from a woman aged 40 to 50 in good health. Some clones in this sample may be carry-over from other donors' samples. The sample comprised PBMCs. The rearrangement joins TRBV5-1 to TRBJ2-7, with 7 bases lining up with TRBD1. CDR3 nucleotides: TGCGCCAGCAGCTCGGACCGGACAGGCGGATCCTACGAGCAGTACTTC. Protein: CASSSDRTGGSYEQYF.